The rows below give T cell receptor beta chains drawn from one sample of a study of cytomegalovirus exposure and HLA in healthy donors. Assay: immunoSEQ multiplex PCR; the TCRdb copy retains only in-frame clones and omits some. This specimen shows 150,000 to 200,000 clones; the ten leading clones hold approximately 2.3%. The source material was PBMCs. These receptors were obtained from a man aged 25 to 40 in good health and CMV-seronegative. The CDR3 runs from the conserved cysteine through the conserved F or W. Each record gives: D gene, V gene, CDR3 length, J gene, CDR3 protein, CDR3 DNA. A D gene is named only where the DNA matches it firmly.

TRBD1	TRBV6-1	16	TRBJ1-1	CASSEMGQGALTVAFF	TGTGCCAGCAGTGAAATGGGACAGGGGGCGCTTACTGTAGCTTTCTTT
TRBD2	TRBV5-6	18	TRBJ2-1	CASSITGTSGRALNEQFF	TGTGCCAGCAGCATTACCGGGACTAGCGGGAGGGCCCTCAATGAGCAGTTCTTC
TRBD1	TRBV28	13	TRBJ1-1	CASSLTGGPEAFF	TGTGCCAGCAGCCTAACAGGGGGCCCTGAAGCTTTCTTT
.	TRBV28	13	TRBJ1-5	CASVYFANQPQHF	TGTGCCAGCGTCTACTTCGCTAATCAGCCCCAGCATTTT
.	TRBV29-1	14	TRBJ2-7	CSVDWQGSSYEQYF	TGCAGCGTTGATTGGCAGGGTAGCTCCTACGAGCAGTACTTC
.	TRBV5-4	13	TRBJ2-1	CASSRTGTEEQFF	TGTGCCAGCAGCCGCACAGGGACCGAAGAGCAGTTCTTC
.	TRBV7-2	12	TRBJ2-7	CARGQGMGEQYF	TGTGCCCGTGGGCAGGGCATGGGCGAGCAGTACTTC
.	TRBV9	16	TRBJ2-2	CASSPRRVGPRGELFF	TGTGCCAGCAGCCCGCGGAGGGTCGGCCCTAGGGGGGAGCTGTTTTTT
TRBD2	TRBV4-1	16	TRBJ2-3	CASSPGLAGRADTQYF	TGCGCCAGCAGCCCGGGACTAGCGGGGAGGGCGGATACGCAGTATTTT
TRBD2	TRBV5-1	15	TRBJ2-1	CASSIKRGSRNEQFF	TGCGCCAGCAGCATAAAGCGGGGGAGTAGAAATGAGCAGTTCTTC
TRBD1	TRBV6-5	15	TRBJ1-5	CASSATGTENQPQHF	TGTGCCAGCAGTGCCACGGGGACAGAGAATCAGCCCCAGCATTTT
.	TRBV28	13	TRBJ2-5	CASGEGEGETQYF	TGTGCCAGCGGTGAGGGGGAGGGAGAGACCCAGTACTTC
TRBD2	TRBV30	12	TRBJ2-7	CAWNLGTKEQYF	TGTGCCTGGAATTTGGGGACTAAGGAGCAGTACTTC
.	TRBV6-5	14	TRBJ2-5	CASSYGASLETQYF	TGTGCCAGCAGTTACGGCGCTAGCTTAGAGACCCAGTACTTC
TRBD1	TRBV29-1	17	TRBJ1-2	CSLYRGLTGGADYGYTF	TGCAGCCTTTATCGAGGGCTAACAGGGGGCGCAGACTATGGCTACACCTTC
.	TRBV28	15	TRBJ2-3	CASSFRQVLTDTQYF	TGTGCCAGCAGTTTCCGACAGGTCCTCACAGATACGCAGTATTTT
.	TRBV16	16	TRBJ1-2	CASSQKSSAGRDGYTF	TGTGCCAGCAGCCAAAAGTCTAGTGCAGGGCGAGATGGCTACACCTTC
TRBD2	TRBV9	15	TRBJ2-2	CASSSTSGTVGELFF	TGTGCCAGCAGCTCGACTAGCGGGACTGTCGGGGAGCTGTTTTTT
TRBD1	TRBV5-4	17	TRBJ2-2	CASRPGPGGAHTGELFF	TGTGCCTCCCGACCGGGCCCAGGGGGCGCTCACACCGGGGAGCTGTTTTTT
.	TRBV12-5	13	TRBJ2-2	CASGPRLAGELFF	TGTGCTAGTGGTCCTCGACTAGCCGGGGAGCTGTTTTTT
TRBD2	TRBV2	16	TRBJ2-1	CASSIMTSGISNEQFF	TGTGCCAGCAGTATTATGACTAGCGGGATTAGCAATGAGCAGTTCTTC
.	TRBV11-2	18	TRBJ2-5	CASSLVGGGFSPQETQYF	TGTGCCAGCAGCTTAGTTGGCGGGGGCTTTTCCCCCCAAGAGACCCAGTACTTC
.	TRBV7-6	15	TRBJ2-7	CASSLVHRGNYEQYF	TGTGCCAGCAGCTTAGTGCATAGGGGGAACTACGAGCAGTACTTC
TRBD2	TRBV2	14	TRBJ2-1	CASRGLAGPKEQFF	TGTGCCAGCAGGGGACTAGCGGGGCCCAAGGAGCAGTTCTTC
.	TRBV7-9	14	TRBJ1-1	CASSLAGAGTEAFF	TGTGCCAGCAGCTTAGCGGGCGCGGGCACTGAAGCTTTCTTT
TRBD1	TRBV6-1	16	TRBJ1-1	CASSEADRILNTEAFF	TGTGCCAGCAGTGAAGCGGACAGGATATTGAACACTGAAGCTTTCTTT
.	TRBV6-5	14	TRBJ1-6	CASKIGLLNSPLHF	TGTGCCAGCAAGATCGGGTTACTTAATTCACCCCTCCACTTT
.	TRBV11-3	13	TRBJ2-2	CASRQTNTGELFF	TGTGCCAGCCGACAGACGAACACCGGGGAGCTGTTTTTT
.	TRBV30	13	TRBJ2-7	CAWTQRTNYEQYF	TGTGCCTGGACCCAGCGGACCAACTACGAGCAGTACTTC
TRBD2	TRBV5-1	15	TRBJ2-1	CASSILAGPNNEQFF	TGCGCCAGCAGCATACTAGCGGGGCCAAACAATGAGCAGTTCTTC
.	TRBV19	13	TRBJ2-7	CASSITGSYEQYF	TGTGCCAGTAGTATCACAGGTTCCTACGAGCAGTACTTC
TRBD2	TRBV7-2	15	TRBJ2-7	CASSLTSGRGYEQYF	TGTGCCAGCAGCTTGACTAGCGGGAGGGGCTACGAGCAGTACTTC
.	TRBV28	16	TRBJ1-2	CASSTTRDGGSLGYTF	TGTGCCAGCAGTACCACCAGGGACGGCGGGAGCTTAGGCTACACCTTC
TRBD1	TRBV7-8	18	TRBJ2-6	CASSGYRGPSSGANVLTF	TGTGCCAGCAGCGGATACAGGGGCCCTAGTTCTGGGGCCAACGTCCTGACTTTC
TRBD1	TRBV19	14	TRBJ1-6	CASSLTGEYSPLHF	TGTGCCAGTAGTCTGACAGGGGAATATTCACCCCTCCACTTT
TRBD1	TRBV7-9	13	TRBJ2-3	CASSFDREDTQYF	TGTGCCAGCAGCTTCGACAGGGAAGATACGCAGTATTTT
TRBD2	TRBV19	18	TRBJ2-7	CASSKAGGPEPSLDEQYF	TGTGCCAGTAGTAAAGCGGGAGGGCCTGAGCCTAGCCTCGACGAGCAGTACTTC
.	TRBV5-6	13	TRBJ2-3	CASSFDRTDTQYF	TGTGCCAGCAGCTTCGACAGAACAGATACGCAGTATTTT
TRBD2	TRBV27	15	TRBJ2-2	CASSRAGLASGELFF	TGTGCCAGCAGTCGTGCGGGACTAGCATCCGGGGAGCTGTTTTTT
TRBD1	TRBV27	18	TRBJ1-1	CASITGIPGQGIGTEAFF	TGTGCCAGCATTACGGGTATACCGGGACAGGGGATTGGAACTGAAGCTTTCTTT
.	TRBV28	13	TRBJ1-2	CAAAASLGYGYTF	TGTGCCGCCGCCGCCAGCCTCGGGTATGGCTACACCTTC
.	TRBV11-1	16	TRBJ1-3	CASSLGAVSSGNTIYF	TGTGCCAGCAGCCTGGGCGCAGTGTCCTCTGGAAACACCATATATTTT
.	TRBV7-9	13	TRBJ2-5	CASSPGSPQTQYF	TGTGCCAGCAGCCCGGGATCCCCACAGACCCAGTACTTC
.	TRBV5-1	17	TRBJ1-1	CASSWGKGNPMNTEAFF	TGCGCCAGCAGCTGGGGCAAGGGGAATCCCATGAACACTGAAGCTTTCTTT
TRBD2	TRBV28	16	TRBJ2-3	CASSFRTSGATDTQYF	TGTGCCAGCAGTTTTAGGACTAGCGGGGCCACAGATACGCAGTATTTT
.	TRBV10-3	18	TRBJ2-7	CAISDSGSGQWGSYEQYF	TGTGCCATCAGTGACTCCGGGTCAGGACAGTGGGGTTCTTACGAGCAGTACTTC
TRBD1	TRBV2	14	TRBJ1-5	CASSERQGHQPQHF	TGTGCCAGCAGTGAGAGACAGGGGCATCAGCCCCAGCATTTT
.	TRBV5-1	16	TRBJ2-4	CASSFAGALAKNIQYF	TGCGCCAGCAGCTTCGCGGGGGCCCTAGCCAAAAACATTCAGTACTTC
TRBD2	TRBV10-2	14	TRBJ2-7	CASSEQGGSYEQYF	TGCGCCAGCAGTGAGCAGGGAGGGTCCTACGAGCAGTACTTC
TRBD2	TRBV4-1	16	TRBJ2-3	CASSRSSGSLTDTQYF	TGCGCCAGCAGCCGTTCTAGCGGGAGTTTGACAGATACGCAGTATTTT
TRBD2	TRBV7-2	15	TRBJ2-1	CASSLASGTYNEQFF	TGTGCCAGCAGCTTAGCTAGCGGGACTTACAATGAGCAGTTCTTC
.	TRBV18	15	TRBJ1-1	CASSPPAGAGTEAFF	TGTGCCAGCTCACCACCGGCGGGGGCGGGCACTGAAGCTTTCTTT
TRBD2	TRBV9	16	TRBJ2-3	CASSRGTSGATDTQYF	TGTGCCAGCAGCCGGGGGACTAGCGGGGCCACAGATACGCAGTATTTT
.	TRBV23-1	16	TRBJ2-7	CASSLPPGARTYEQYF	TGCGCCAGCAGTCTCCCCCCAGGGGCAAGGACCTACGAGCAGTACTTC
TRBD2	TRBV4-1	16	TRBJ2-3	CASSHSPSGRLDTQYF	TGCGCCAGCAGCCATTCCCCTAGCGGGCGCCTAGATACGCAGTATTTT
TRBD1	TRBV28	12	TRBJ2-7	CASSIQGYEQYF	TGTGCCAGCAGCATACAGGGGTACGAGCAGTACTTC
TRBD1	TRBV5-1	14	TRBJ1-2	CASSRQGDGYGYTF	TGCGCCAGCAGCCGGCAGGGGGATGGCTATGGCTACACCTTC